This T cell receptor (beta chain) was sequenced during a study of Graves' ophthalmopathy and Graves' hyperthyroidism. The sequenced template was RNA, covering the TCR beta CDR3 region. After a first-round RT-PCR with HTBI primers, a second-round multiplex PCR was run. TCRdb reanalysed the multiplex PCR reads using MiXCR and keeps one entry per CDR3 protein. The top ten hold roughly 4.5% of the sample, which has approximately 540,000 distinct CDR3 sequences, less than 45% seen once. CDR3 size: 12 residues. Germline V gives CDR1 DFQATT, CDR2 SNEGSKA (reference sequence). This clonotype has a single count. This may come from a read error, since a much larger clone is one base off.

Material: peripheral blood or thyroid tissue (not recorded which). This clonotype was obtained from an adult man with Graves' hyperthyroidism. The V gene is TRBV20-1, the J gene TRBJ1-1; 10 bases match TRBD1. The CDR3 region is CSASTGGTEASF. The CDR3 DNA follows: TGCAGTGCCTCGACAGGGGGCACTGAAGCTTCCTTT.